This TCR beta chain appears in the sequencing data of a study of cytomegalovirus exposure and HLA in healthy donors. Study-wide results and caveats: Previously analyzed data showed that most TCR beta V segments were productive at a frequency of about 87% or about 30%.

On this clone itself: As yet, its antigen is unknown.

The primer mix had 60 Vbeta and 13 Jbeta primers. Clones were sequenced by immunoSEQ multiplex PCR, and TCRdb holds only the in-frame ones, with some missing. The table for this sample gives about 130,000 clones. Germline V gene lookup returns CDR1 SEHNR and CDR2 FQNEAQ (reference sequence). The CDR3 is 16 amino acids. With 5 bases removed from V and 0 bases from J, the gap between germline ends came to 17 bases. This clonotype was sampled from a woman aged 40 to 50 in good health and CMV-seropositive. The chain has TRBV7-9 and TRBJ2-7; D is perhaps TRBD2 (6 bases). The sample comprised PBMCs. The CDR3 DNA reads TGTGCCAGCAGCCCTTCGATAGCGGAGAGCTCCTACGAGCAGTACTTC. It encodes CASSPSIAESSYEQYF.